A selection of T cell receptor beta chains follows, all from one sample in a study of T cell clusters in autoimmune cytopenias. TCRdb reworked the multiplex PCR reads into one entry per CDR3 protein, no DNA. This table lists 2,500 to 3,500 distinct CDR3 sequences. What was sequenced was peripheral blood. The receptors originated from a human donor with an autoimmune cytopenia or autoimmune hepatitis (not recorded which). The CDR3 runs from the conserved cysteine through the conserved F or W. A clone size is listed for some rows: how often the clone was seen (once, few, many), or a class if it is expanded.

clone_size	v_call	j_call	cdr3_aa
-	TRBV10-3	TRBJ2-1	CATRGGSYNEQFF
medium-sized	TRBV19	TRBJ2-1	CASSLSTGDYNEQFF
-	TRBV30	TRBJ1-1	CAWKWDMNTEAFF
medium-sized	TRBV29-1	TRBJ2-5	CSVAGTEHQETQYF
medium-sized	TRBV27	TRBJ1-6	CASSGGGVLSYNSPLHF
medium-sized	TRBV27	TRBJ1-6	CASTSRGGLRDGPLHF
medium-sized	TRBV27	TRBJ2-1	CASSQRGPGAGGPYNEQFF
medium-sized	TRBV6-2/TRBV6-3	TRBJ2-3	CASSFPQGQTDTQYF
medium-sized	TRBV29-1	TRBJ2-7	CSVLRDNEQYF
medium-sized	TRBV30	TRBJ2-3	CAWSPGGAQYF
-	TRBV19	TRBJ2-5	CASSQTSGRAISETQYF
-	TRBV27	TRBJ2-3	CASSFAVGPDTQYF
medium-sized	TRBV27	TRBJ2-3	CASTGGTGTTDTQYF
-	TRBV7-9	TRBJ2-7	CASSPAGTLPSYEQYF
medium-sized	TRBV29-1	TRBJ1-1	CSGQGGSTEAFF
-	TRBV24-1	TRBJ2-1	CATSDGHLGSYNEQFF
medium-sized	TRBV24-1	TRBJ2-1	CATSDYPRDQINEQFF
large	TRBV6-1	TRBJ2-5	CASSSQAQGKETQYF
medium-sized	TRBV6-5	TRBJ2-3	CASSYSSRGQFSTDTQYF
-	TRBV20-1	TRBJ2-5	CSASMPGLFFKETQYF
medium-sized	TRBV29-1	TRBJ2-1	CSSDRGNEQFF
medium-sized	TRBV30	TRBJ2-4	CAWARGGMAKNIQYF
-	TRBV19	TRBJ1-4	CASSRGSNEKLFF